The 31 T cell receptor beta chains in this list originate from one sample, sequenced in a study of blood T cell repertoires in COVID-19 (dated by TCRdb to between 2020 and 2021). Libraries were prepared through the immunoSEQ multiplex PCR assay. Here the immuneACCESS table is served through TCRdb, limited to in-frame sequences with V and J called. Missing clones are a known gap in these copies; in checked studies unresolved V genes cover under half, and the rest lacks a known reason. This sample has about 240,000 clones in its table, and around 87% of those were observed once. Roughly 3% of the sample is held by the ten biggest clonotypes. Sequenced material: peripheral blood. The origin of the receptors is a woman aged 30 to 39 who had recovered from COVID-19.

The J gene is TRBJ1-2, the V gene TRBV30, with no clear D. V lost 2 bases and J lost 6, with 7 bases in between. The germline gives CDR1 GTSNPN, CDR2 SVGIG (reference sequence). The CDR3 has 11 residues. CDR3 nucleotides: TGTGCCTGGAGTCCCCAGAATGGCTACACCTTC. This codes for CAWSPQNGYTF.

The rearrangement links TRBV10-3 to TRBJ1-2; the D gene is possibly TRBD1 (6 bases). CDR1 is ENHRY and CDR2 is SYGVKD in the germline V gene. The CDR3 is 17 amino acids. The V end lost 7 bases, the J end lost 7 bases, and 28 bases lay between the germline ends. Here the CDR3 reads CAIKESVLRKQGGGYTF. In DNA form, the CDR3 reads TGTGCCATCAAAGAGTCAGTACTCCGAAAACAAGGGGGTGGCTACACCTTC.

The rearrangement links TRBV24-1 to TRBJ2-1, with TRBD1 as a possible D gene (6 bases). Germline V gene sequence: CDR1 KGHDR, CDR2 SFDVKD. The germline V and J ends were trimmed by 7 bases and 5 bases, with 11 bases remaining between them. The CDR3 has 13 amino acids. CDR3 sequence (DNA): TGTGCCACCAGCCTGGACAGCGACAATGAGCAGTTCTTC. Protein product: CATSLDSDNEQFF.

The V gene is TRBV4-2, the J gene TRBJ2-1, with 10 positions matching TRBD1. Trimming took 3 bases from V and 8 from J; bases not matched to a gene: 7. The germline V gene has CDR1 LGHNA and CDR2 YNFKEQ. This CDR3 spans 15 amino acids. CDR3 amino acids: CASSQTGTGVDEQFF. The DNA for the CDR3 is TGTGCCAGCAGCCAGACTGGGACAGGGGTTGATGAGCAGTTCTTC.

This clone appeared a few times. The chain combines TRBV4-2 with TRBJ2-1, with D tentatively TRBD2 (7 bases). Trimming shortened V by 5 bases and J by 9 bases, and 23 bases separated the two germline ends. Germline loops: CDR1 LGHNA, CDR2 YNFKEQ. This CDR3 contains 16 residues. The CDR3 DNA follows: TGTGCCAGCAGCACCCCGGAGGGGGGGGCGCGAAGTGAGCAGTTCTTC. Amino acids: CASSTPEGGARSEQFF.

This chain connects TRBV24-1 to TRBJ1-1; 9 nucleotides agree with TRBD1. Unmatched junction bases numbered 2, after V lost 9 bases and J lost 1 base. This CDR3 is 13 amino acids long. Germline loops: CDR1 KGHDR, CDR2 SFDVKD. The CDR3 nucleotides read TGTGCCACCCAGGACAGGGGGAACACTGAAGCTTTCTTT. It specifies CATQDRGNTEAFF.

As DNA, the CDR3 is TGTGCCAGCAGTTACCTCCGGGGGGGGAATCAGCCCCAGCATTTT. This codes for CASSYLRGGNQPQHF. The chain couples TRBV6-2 or TRBV6-3 to TRBJ1-5; D perhaps matches TRBD1 (5 bases). Germline CDR1 MNHEY, CDR2 SVGEGT. The V end lost 2 bases, the J end lost 4 bases, and 12 bases lay between the germline ends. The CDR3 runs to 15 residues.

This clone was observed a handful of times. The chain links TRBV4-3 to TRBJ1-2; D gene unclear. Looked up from germline, CDR1 is LGHNA and CDR2 is YSLEER. V lost 4 bases and J lost 3, with 15 bases in between. The CDR3 length is 15 residues. The CDR3, as DNA: TGCGCCAGCAGCCTTAGCCGACTTAAAGACTATGGCTACACCTTC. Translated, it gives CASSLSRLKDYGYTF.

The chain combines TRBV9 with TRBJ2-2, with 8 bases fitting TRBD1. The CDR3 length is 16 residues. Germline V lookup: CDR1 SGDLS, CDR2 YYNGEE. After removal of 0 bases from V and 4 bases from J, the junction contained 5 bases not matched to a gene. The CDR3 loop reads CASSVDDRGITGELFF. DNA of the CDR3: TGTGCCAGCAGCGTAGATGACAGGGGAATCACCGGGGAGCTGTTTTTT.

The rearrangement uses TRBV27 and TRBJ2-2, with D uncertain. CDR1 MNHEY and CDR2 SMNVEV come from the germline V gene (reference sequence). Deletions cut 7 bases from V and 4 bases from J, with 13 bases between. There are 14 residues in the CDR3. The CDR3 sequence: CASTLRFSTGELFF. The CDR3 nucleotides are TGTGCCAGCACCCTCCGGTTTTCCACCGGGGAGCTGTTTTTT.

The V call is TRBV19, the J call TRBJ1-1; weak D call: TRBD1 (5 bases). The CDR3 totals 15 residues. The germline gives CDR1 LNHDA, CDR2 SQIVND (reference sequence). The V end was cut by 3 bases, the J end by 4 bases, with 15 bases between. The CDR3 here is CASSILGGVATEAFF. CDR3 DNA: TGTGCCAGTAGTATCCTTGGAGGGGTGGCCACTGAAGCTTTCTTT.

The chain uses TRBV30 and TRBJ1-4; a weak D match, TRBD1 (5 bases). CDR1 and CDR2 from the germline V gene are GTSNPN and SVGIG (reference sequence). CDR3 size: 18 residues. V was cut by 0 bases and J by 1 base, with 18 bases left in between. This chain's CDR3 is CAWSVRGSLPRTNEKLFF. The CDR3 DNA reads TGTGCCTGGAGTGTACGGGGGAGCCTACCACGAACTAATGAAAAACTGTTTTTT.

This clone has just a few counts. This chain connects TRBV4-2 to TRBJ2-6; possibly TRBD1 for D (6 bases). The germline gives CDR1 LGHNA, CDR2 YNFKEQ. The CDR3 sequence is 16 residues long. The V gene lost 1 base and the J gene lost 3 bases, with 10 bases spanning the gap. The CDR3 DNA is TGTGCCAGCAGCCAAGTAAGGGGGATTGGGGCCAACGTCCTGACTTTC. Its translation: CASSQVRGIGANVLTF.

The rearrangement joins TRBV7-3 to TRBJ1-1; D is unclear. Trimming removed 9 bases at V and 3 bases at J, with 11 bases between. CDR3 length equals 12 residues. Germline CDR1 SGHTA, CDR2 FQGTGA. The CDR3 DNA reads TGTGCCAGTCCGGGTAAGTACACTGAAGCTTTCTTT. This gives the protein CASPGKYTEAFF.

V is TRBV4-3 and J is TRBJ2-1, with 9 bases identical to TRBD2. CDR1 is LGHNA, CDR2 YSLEER, per germline. CDR3 length: 17 residues. The ends lost 0 bases at V and 5 bases at J; junction bases unmatched: 8. CDR3 coding DNA: TGCGCCAGCAGCCAAGACCACAGCGGGGGGTATAACAATGAGCAGTTCTTC. Residues: CASSQDHSGGYNNEQFF.

This chain joins TRBV2 and TRBJ1-2; no reliable D call. The CDR3 extends over 13 amino acids. V was pared by 10 bases and J by 4 bases, with 16 bases between. Germline CDR1 and CDR2: SNHLY and FYNNEI. DNA of the CDR3: TGTGCCACCAAGGAGGCACAGTCCTATGGCTACACCTTC. This gives the protein CATKEAQSYGYTF.

This sequence joins TRBV29-1 and TRBJ1-2; the D gene is possibly TRBD1 (6 bases). Per the germline V gene, CDR1 is SQVTM and CDR2 is ANQGSEA. CDR3 size: 13 residues. Between the trimmed V and J ends, which lost 6 bases and 8 bases, there was a span of 19 bases. CDR3 bases: TGCAGCGTATCCCCCGGGGGGGCAGGAGGCTACACCTTC. This codes for CSVSPGGAGGYTF.

The V call is TRBV11-3, the J call TRBJ1-3; D is ambiguous. The CDR3 runs to 12 residues. Germline assignment: CDR1 SGHNT and CDR2 YENEEA. The ends were cut back, 0 bases at V and 9 bases at J, with 6 bases in the middle. The CDR3 is CASSLDRGTIYF. Here the CDR3 DNA reads TGTGCCAGCAGCTTAGACCGGGGCACCATATATTTT. Full variable domain (rest looked up from reference TRBV11-3 and TRBJ1-3): EAGVVQSPRYKIIEKKQPVAFWCNPISGHNTLYWYLQNLGQGPELLIRYENEEAVDDSQLPKDRFSAERLKGVDSTLKIQPAELGDSAVYLCASSLDRGTIYFGEGSWLTVV.

The chain uses TRBV12-5 and TRBJ2-2, with 9 bases aligning to TRBD1. The CDR3 spans 15 residues. Germline lookup yields CDR1 LGHNT and CDR2 FRNRAP. With V trimmed by 5 bases and J by 5 bases, 6 bases remained unmatched. The CDR3 is CASGTGQGGTGELFF. CDR3 DNA: TGTGCTAGTGGTACGGGACAGGGAGGGACCGGGGAGCTGTTTTTT.

This sequence joins TRBV3-1 (or the pseudogene TRBV3-2) and TRBJ2-4; 9 nucleotides line up with TRBD2. The CDR3 is 12 amino acids. The germline V gene encodes CDR1 LGHDT and CDR2 YNNKEL (reference sequence). Trimming removed 2 bases from V and 15 bases from J; junction bases left unmatched: 5. This CDR3 reads CASSQISGGRYF. As DNA, the CDR3 is TGTGCCAGCAGCCAAATTAGCGGGGGAAGGTACTTC.

The chain links TRBV6-2 or TRBV6-3 to TRBJ1-2; D possibly corresponds to TRBD1 (6 bases). Germline V gene data show CDR1 as MNHEY and CDR2 as SVGEGT. Between the trimmed V and J ends, which lost 5 bases and 4 bases, there was a span of 23 bases. CDR3 length equals 17 residues. The CDR3: CASSPPRRQVGGYGYTF. The CDR3 nucleotides are TGTGCCAGCAGTCCCCCACGGAGACAGGTTGGCGGCTATGGCTACACCTTC.

The rearrangement uses TRBV19 and TRBJ1-5, with D possibly TRBD1 on 5 matching bases. CDR1 is LNHDA and CDR2 is SQIVND in the germline V gene (reference sequence). V was pared by 7 bases and J by 0 bases, with 13 bases between. The CDR3 covers 15 residues. The CDR3, as DNA: TGTGCCAGTAATCCAACGGGGGTTAGCAATCAGCCCCAGCATTTT. Protein: CASNPTGVSNQPQHF.

The V call is TRBV5-1, the J call TRBJ1-4, with 7 positions matching TRBD1. The CDR3 contains 16 residues. Trimming at V came to 1 base and at J to 8 bases, leaving 11 bases not matched to a gene. Germline V CDR1 and CDR2: SGHRS, YFSETQ. CDR3 region: CASSLSRRSDREKLFF. In nucleotides, the CDR3 is TGCGCCAGCAGCTTGAGCCGTCGTTCGGACAGGGAAAAACTGTTTTTT.

This sequence joins TRBV6-2 or TRBV6-3 and TRBJ2-7, with TRBD2 as a possible D gene (5 bases). Per the germline V gene, CDR1 is MNHEY and CDR2 is SVGEGT. This CDR3 spans 14 amino acids. V dropped 3 bases and J dropped 2 bases, with 11 bases sitting between them. For the CDR3, the DNA is TGTGCCAGCAGTTATATTGCGGAGGCCTACGAGCAGTACTTC. Translation gives CASSYIAEAYEQYF.

V and J are TRBV27 and TRBJ1-1; D uncertain. CDR1 and CDR2 (germline): MNHEY, SMNVEV (reference sequence). This CDR3 contains 13 residues. The V and J ends lost 1 base and 5 bases respectively, with 8 bases between them. This CDR3 reads CASSLYVGTEAFF. The DNA for the CDR3 is TGTGCCAGCAGTTTATATGTCGGTACTGAAGCTTTCTTT.

The genes are TRBV7-3 and TRBJ2-7; the match to TRBD1 covers 8 bases. Germline CDR1 and CDR2: SGHTA and FQGTGA. V was pared by 5 bases and J by 4 bases, with 4 bases of the junction left unmatched. CDR3 length equals 13 residues. CDR3 coding DNA: TGTGCCAGCAGCCGTCAGGGGGCTTACGAGCAGTACTTC. It specifies CASSRQGAYEQYF.

This clone came up a few times. The rearrangement joins TRBV11-2 to TRBJ2-3; possible D gene TRBD2, 6 bases. The germline CDR1 and CDR2 sequences are SGHAT and FQNNGV. CDR3 length equals 15 residues. Trimming shortened V by 4 bases and J by 5 bases, and 16 bases separated the two germline ends. DNA for the CDR3: TGTGCCAGCAGCTCCCCGGGACTGAGGGGAGATACGCAGTATTTT. Translated, it gives CASSSPGLRGDTQYF.

V is TRBV19 and J is TRBJ1-2; D possibly corresponds to TRBD1 (5 bases). Trimming left V 7 bases short and J 4 bases short, with 16 bases between. There are 14 residues in the CDR3. Germline V gives CDR1 LNHDA, CDR2 SQIVND (reference sequence). The CDR3 nucleotides read TGTGCCAGTACCCTAGTGGGGGGTAGCTATGGCTACACCTTC. Translated: CASTLVGGSYGYTF.

The chain carries TRBV6-5 and TRBJ2-2; TRBD2 aligns across 7 bases. Germline lookup yields CDR1 MNHEY and CDR2 SVGAGI. V lost 3 bases, J lost 2 bases, and 6 bases stayed unmatched. CDR3 length: 16 amino acids. The CDR3 spells CASSYLGLQNTGELFF. CDR3 nucleotide sequence: TGTGCCAGCAGTTATCTGGGACTACAAAACACCGGGGAGCTGTTTTTT.

The chain is built from TRBV5-5 and TRBJ2-7; 8 nucleotides line up with TRBD2. After removal of 2 bases from V and 4 bases from J, the junction contained 5 bases not matched to a gene. The length of the CDR3 is 14 residues. Germline V gives CDR1 SGHKS, CDR2 YYEKEE (reference sequence). The DNA for the CDR3 is TGTGCCAGCAGCTTACTAGCGGAACAATACGAGCAGTACTTC. Its protein product is CASSLLAEQYEQYF.

The chain has TRBV9 and TRBJ2-7, with 8 bases lining up with TRBD1. With 5 bases clipped from V and 4 bases from J, the junction kept 5 bases outside the gene matches. Germline-derived CDR1 and CDR2 are SGDLS and YYNGEE. The length of the CDR3 is 13 residues. The CDR3 reads CASSAGGAYEQYF. CDR3 nucleotide sequence: TGTGCCAGCAGTGCAGGGGGCGCTTACGAGCAGTACTTC.